A single T cell receptor beta chain is shown here with its context. The antigen is not known. In germline, CDR1 is KGHSH, CDR2 LQKENI. The CDR3 is 13 residues long. V gave up 4 bases and J gave up 3 bases; unmatched junction bases: 2. The entry originates in a study of CD8+ T cells in alopecia areata. Study outcomes and limitations: Normal scalp showed lower clonality than lesional scalp, especially alopecia totalis/universalis.

Documented treatment: oral pan-JAK inhibitor, 5-10 mg twice daily. Following RNA extraction, reverse transcription yielded cDNA that acted as the sequencing template. Method: immunoSEQ multiplex PCR; TCRdb's copy keeps in-frame clones and lacks some. The top ten clones hold 3% to 4% of a sample with roughly 200,000 clones, 50% to 60% of them seen once. Sequenced material: CD4+ T cells sorted from blood, taken at week 4, from a patient treated with tofacitinib. The receptor's source is a human donor with alopecia areata. J is TRBJ1-2 and V is TRBV18, with 7 bases lining up with TRBD1. This chain's CDR3 is CASSQTGDYGYTF. The CDR3 nucleotides read TGTGCCAGCTCACAAACAGGGGACTATGGCTACACCTTC.